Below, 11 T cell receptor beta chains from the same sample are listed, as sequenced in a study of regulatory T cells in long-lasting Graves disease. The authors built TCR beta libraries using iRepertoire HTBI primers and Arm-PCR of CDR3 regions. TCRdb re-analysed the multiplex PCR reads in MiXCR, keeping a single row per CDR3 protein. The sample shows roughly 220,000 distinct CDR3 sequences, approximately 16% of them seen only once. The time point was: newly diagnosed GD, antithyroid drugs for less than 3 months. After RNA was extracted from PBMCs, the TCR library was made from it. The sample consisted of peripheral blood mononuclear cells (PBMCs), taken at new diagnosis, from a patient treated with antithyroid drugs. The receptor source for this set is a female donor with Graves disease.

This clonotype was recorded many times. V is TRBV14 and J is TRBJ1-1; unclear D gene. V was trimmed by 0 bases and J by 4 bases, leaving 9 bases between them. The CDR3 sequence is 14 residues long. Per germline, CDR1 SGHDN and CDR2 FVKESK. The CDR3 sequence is CASSQEWASTEAFF. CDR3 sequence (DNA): TGTGCCAGCAGCCAAGAATGGGCGAGCACTGAAGCTTTCTTT.

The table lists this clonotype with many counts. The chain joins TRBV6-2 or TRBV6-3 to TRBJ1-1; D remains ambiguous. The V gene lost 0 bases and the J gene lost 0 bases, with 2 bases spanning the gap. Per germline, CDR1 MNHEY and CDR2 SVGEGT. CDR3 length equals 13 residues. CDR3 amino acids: CASSYSVNTEAFF. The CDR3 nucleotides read TGTGCCAGCAGTTACTCAGTGAACACTGAAGCTTTCTTT.

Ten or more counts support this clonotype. CDR3 loop: CASSYTIATVGAEAFF. Written as DNA, the CDR3 is TGTGCCAGCAGTTATACGATTGCCACCGTAGGTGCTGAAGCTTTCTTT. The gene calls are TRBV6-5 and TRBJ1-1; D not resolved. The V gene lost 3 bases and the J gene lost 6 bases, with 20 bases spanning the gap. Germline loops: CDR1 MNHEY, CDR2 SVGAGI. The CDR3 loop spans 16 amino acids.

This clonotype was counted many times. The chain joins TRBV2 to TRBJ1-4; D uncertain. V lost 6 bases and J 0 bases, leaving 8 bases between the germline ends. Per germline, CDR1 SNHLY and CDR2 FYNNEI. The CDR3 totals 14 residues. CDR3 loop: CASRQAATNEKLFF. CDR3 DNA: TGTGCCAGCAGGCAGGCTGCAACTAATGAAAAACTGTTTTTT.

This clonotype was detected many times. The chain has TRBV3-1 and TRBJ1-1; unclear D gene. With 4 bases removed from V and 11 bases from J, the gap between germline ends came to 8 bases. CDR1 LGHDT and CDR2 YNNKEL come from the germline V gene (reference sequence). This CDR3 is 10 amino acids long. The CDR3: CASSLGGAFF. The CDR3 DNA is TGTGCCAGCAGCCTCGGTGGGGCTTTCTTT.

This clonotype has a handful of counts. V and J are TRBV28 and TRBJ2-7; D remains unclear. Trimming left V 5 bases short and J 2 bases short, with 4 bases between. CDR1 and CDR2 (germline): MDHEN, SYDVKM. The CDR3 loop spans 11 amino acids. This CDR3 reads CASSHTYEQYF. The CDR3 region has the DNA TGTGCCAGCAGTCATACCTACGAGCAGTACTTC.

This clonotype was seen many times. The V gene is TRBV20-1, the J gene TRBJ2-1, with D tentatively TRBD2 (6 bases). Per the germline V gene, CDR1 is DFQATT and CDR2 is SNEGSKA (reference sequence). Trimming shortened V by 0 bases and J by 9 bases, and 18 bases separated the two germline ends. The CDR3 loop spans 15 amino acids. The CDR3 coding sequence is TGCAGTGCTAGAGATCGTCTCGCGGGAAATGTTGAGCAGTTCTTC. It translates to CSARDRLAGNVEQFF.

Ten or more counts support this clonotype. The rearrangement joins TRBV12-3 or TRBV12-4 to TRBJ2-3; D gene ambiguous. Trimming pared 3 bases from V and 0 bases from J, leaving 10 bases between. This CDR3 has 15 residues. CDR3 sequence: CASSFSQPSTDTQYF. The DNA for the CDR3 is TGTGCCAGCAGTTTCTCCCAACCTAGCACAGATACGCAGTATTTT.

The CDR3 sequence is CASSPKGGGTGELFF. The CDR3 DNA reads TGTGCCAGCAGCCCAAAGGGAGGAGGCACCGGGGAGCTGTTTTTT. This chain joins TRBV11-2 and TRBJ2-2; perhaps TRBD2 as D (6 bases). CDR3 length: 15 residues. Trimming took off 5 bases at V and 4 bases at J, with 14 bases between the two ends. Germline-derived CDR1 and CDR2 are SGHAT and FQNNGV.

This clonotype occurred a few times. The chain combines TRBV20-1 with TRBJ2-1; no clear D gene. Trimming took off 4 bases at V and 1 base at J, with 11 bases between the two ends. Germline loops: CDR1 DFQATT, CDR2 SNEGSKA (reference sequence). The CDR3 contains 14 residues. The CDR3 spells CSANPALSYNEQFF. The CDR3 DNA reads TGCAGTGCTAATCCCGCCTTGTCCTACAATGAGCAGTTCTTC.

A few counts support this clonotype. CDR3 protein: CSALRYDEQYF. The CDR3 nucleotides are TGCAGTGCTTTACGGTATGACGAGCAGTACTTC. The V and J genes are TRBV20-1 and TRBJ2-7; D gene uncertain. CDR1 DFQATT and CDR2 SNEGSKA come from the germline V gene (reference sequence). Trimming cost V 5 bases and J 5 bases, with 10 bases left between them. The CDR3 has 11 residues.